The 18 T cell receptor beta chains given below trace back to one sample, sequenced in a study of a mutant IDH1 vaccine in newly diagnosed glioma. Only in-frame clones appear in the TCRdb table, and some are missing; sequencing was by immunoSEQ multiplex PCR. The data show around 40,000 clones, less than 85% seen once. Noted time point: week 23, last vaccination. The content of each vaccine dose was 300 ug of mutant IDH1 20-mer peptide, and topical imiquimod accompanied it. These receptors lack a known antigen. Specimen: PBMCs, collected from a glioma patient whose treatment included an IDH1 peptide vaccine. Every receptor here comes from a woman under 30 with glioma. Some clones in this sample may be carry-over from other donors' samples.

The chain joins TRBV30 to TRBJ1-1; the D is unclear. V gave up 5 bases and J gave up 10 bases, with 11 bases separating them. The germline V gene has CDR1 GTSNPN and CDR2 SVGIG (reference sequence). The CDR3 has 10 residues. CDR3 coding DNA: TGTGCCTGGTTCCAGTTGGGAGCTTTCTTT. Amino acid sequence: CAWFQLGAFF.

This chain links TRBV29-1 with TRBJ1-2; TRBD1 agrees at 9 bases. The V gene's germline CDR1 is SQVTM and CDR2 ANQGSEA. V shed 6 bases, J shed 2 bases, and the junction held 4 bases outside the gene matches. This CDR3 has 13 amino acids. CDR3 in DNA: TGCAGCGTCGTCGACAGGGGGAACTATGGCTACACCTTC. Amino acid sequence: CSVVDRGNYGYTF.

The rearrangement joins TRBV7-3 to TRBJ2-5, with D perhaps TRBD2 (5 bases). V gave up 5 bases and J gave up 4 bases, with 17 bases separating them. The CDR3 contains 15 residues. Germline V gives CDR1 SGHTA, CDR2 FQGTGA. As DNA, the CDR3 is TGTGCCAGCAGCCCCGGGGTGGGATTGGTAGAGACCCAGTACTTC. Translating it yields CASSPGVGLVETQYF.

The chain couples TRBV6-5 to TRBJ1-1, with a tentative D call TRBD1 (6 bases). The V end lost 7 bases, the J end lost 5 bases, and 14 bases lay between the germline ends. CDR3 length: 13 amino acids. The V gene's germline CDR1 is MNHEY and CDR2 SVGAGI. CDR3 residues: CASTWGRGTEAFF. CDR3 coding DNA: TGTGCCAGCACCTGGGGGCGGGGGACTGAAGCTTTCTTT.

The rearrangement uses TRBV2 and TRBJ2-6; 7 nucleotides agree with TRBD2. Germline assignment: CDR1 SNHLY and CDR2 FYNNEI. J was trimmed by 0 bases and V by 2 bases; bases with no gene match: 4. The CDR3 extends over 17 amino acids. The CDR3 DNA reads TGTGCCAGCAGTGAACAGGGAGGGTTCTCTGGGGCCAACGTCCTGACTTTC. Translation gives CASSEQGGFSGANVLTF.

This CDR3 reads CSADRDGASTDTQYF. The CDR3 nucleotides are TGCAGCGCCGATAGGGACGGGGCTAGCACAGATACGCAGTATTTT. The chain uses TRBV29-1 and TRBJ2-3; either TRBD1 or TRBD2 may fit D (5 bases each). V was pared by 7 bases and J by 0 bases, with 17 bases between. Looked up from germline, CDR1 is SQVTM and CDR2 is ANQGSEA. This CDR3 comprises 15 residues.

This clone has a single count. V is TRBV6-6 and J is TRBJ2-7, with TRBD2 as a possible D gene (6 bases). Germline V gene lookup returns CDR1 MNHNY and CDR2 SVGAGI (reference sequence). The CDR3 is 15 amino acids. The V gene lost 2 bases and the J gene lost 1 base, with 12 bases spanning the gap. The CDR3 DNA is TGTGCCAGCAGTTACCCCCCGGCGGGGTCCTACGAGCAGTACTTC. Its translation: CASSYPPAGSYEQYF.

The V and J genes are TRBV5-4 and TRBJ2-1, with 7 nucleotides matching TRBD1. The CDR3 has 15 amino acids. Germline V gene lookup returns CDR1 SGHNT and CDR2 YYREEE (reference sequence). The V gene end was trimmed by 4 bases and the J gene end by 2 bases; junction bases not matched to a gene: 6. The CDR3 region is CASSTQGLAYNEQFF. In nucleotides, the CDR3 is TGTGCCAGCAGCACACAGGGGTTGGCCTACAATGAGCAGTTCTTC.

This clone came up once. CDR3 nucleotides: TGTGCCAGCAGCTTACTTGGGGGGATCATGAACACTGAAGCTTTCTTT. This encodes CASSLLGGIMNTEAFF. The rearrangement links TRBV11-1 to TRBJ1-1, with TRBD1 as a possible D gene (5 bases). This CDR3 has 16 residues. Germline V gene sequence: CDR1 SGHAT, CDR2 FQDESV (reference sequence). The V and J ends lost 2 bases and 0 bases respectively, with 13 bases between them.

The chain recombines TRBV19 with TRBJ2-2; D assignment may be TRBD1 or TRBD2 (5 bases each). The V gene lost 5 bases and the J gene lost 5 bases, with 15 bases spanning the gap. CDR1 is LNHDA and CDR2 is SQIVND in the germline V gene (reference sequence). The CDR3 covers 15 residues. The DNA for the CDR3 is TGTGCCAGTAGTCCGAGGGACCTGAGGACCGGGGAGCTGTTTTTT. Its protein is CASSPRDLRTGELFF.

The rearrangement uses TRBV27 and TRBJ2-1; a weak D match, TRBD2 (6 bases). Trimming removed 3 bases from V and 1 base from J, with 10 bases in between. The CDR3 covers 15 residues. The V gene's germline CDR1 is MNHEY and CDR2 SMNVEV (reference sequence). In DNA form, the CDR3 reads TGTGCCAGCAGTTTCGGGGGTTTTTCCTACAATGAGCAGTTCTTC. It is translated as CASSFGGFSYNEQFF.

This clone was counted once. The V call is TRBV29-1, the J call TRBJ2-3; 7 positions agree with TRBD2. Germline V CDR1 and CDR2: SQVTM, ANQGSEA. CDR3 length equals 13 residues. The ends lost 6 bases at V and 1 base at J; junction bases unmatched: 4. DNA of the CDR3: TGCAGCGTCGGCGGGGGAGGCACAGATACGCAGTATTTT. Translating it yields CSVGGGGTDTQYF.

This rearrangement joins TRBV7-9 to TRBJ2-4; D is unclear. The CDR3 consists of 15 residues. Trimming shortened V by 2 bases and J by 0 bases, and 8 bases separated the two germline ends. From germline, CDR1 is SEHNR and CDR2 FQNEAQ (reference sequence). The CDR3 loop reads CASSLTGKAKNIQYF. In DNA form, the CDR3 reads TGTGCCAGCAGCTTAACGGGCAAAGCCAAAAACATTCAGTACTTC.

V is TRBV5-1 and J is TRBJ2-3; TRBD1 matches 8 bases. V was pared by 6 bases and J by 6 bases, with 9 bases of the junction left unmatched. Germline lookup yields CDR1 SGHRS and CDR2 YFSETQ. The length of the CDR3 is 14 residues. CDR3 nucleotide sequence: TGCGCCAGCAAGACTACAGGGGGGAGGGATACGCAGTATTTT. Translating it yields CASKTTGGRDTQYF. The whole variable domain, filled in from reference TRBV5-1 and TRBJ2-3, reads KAGVTQTPRYLIKTRGQQVTLSCSPISGHRSVSWYQQTPGQGLQFLFEYFSETQRNKGNFPGRFSGRQFSNSRSEMNVSTLELGDSALYLCASKTTGGRDTQYFGPGTRLTVL.

V gene TRBV10-3 combines with J gene TRBJ2-4, with TRBD2 as a possible D gene (6 bases). The CDR3 length is 16 residues. In germline, CDR1 is ENHRY, CDR2 SYGVKD. V was clipped by 2 bases and J by 0 bases, with 11 bases between them. CDR3: CAISEGGILAKNIQYF. The CDR3 DNA reads TGTGCCATCAGTGAGGGGGGGATACTAGCCAAAAACATTCAGTACTTC.

V gene TRBV6-5 combines with J gene TRBJ2-2; D perhaps matches TRBD2 (5 bases). Looked up from germline, CDR1 is MNHEY and CDR2 is SVGAGI. This CDR3 has 13 residues. Trimming cost V 6 bases and J 6 bases, with 11 bases left between them. The CDR3 reads CASSLTSPGELFF. The CDR3 DNA is TGTGCCAGCAGCCTCACTAGTCCCGGGGAGCTGTTTTTT.

The gene calls are TRBV6-5 and TRBJ1-2; D ambiguous. CDR1 is MNHEY and CDR2 is SVGAGI in the germline V gene. The V end lost 4 bases, the J end lost 4 bases, and 7 bases lay between the germline ends. The CDR3 consists of 12 residues. The CDR3 region has the DNA TGTGCCAGCAGTTCCGTGGGCTATGGCTACACCTTC. It yields the protein CASSSVGYGYTF.

The chain is built from TRBV5-1 and TRBJ2-5; D is possibly TRBD2 (6 bases). The CDR3 sequence is 17 residues long. V shed 4 bases and J shed 1 base, with 20 bases lying between them. CDR1 and CDR2 from the germline V gene are SGHRS and YFSETQ. The CDR3 nucleotides are TGCGCCAGCAGCCCCCGTCCCCGGGGGATGATCCAAGAGACCCAGTACTTC. Translation: CASSPRPRGMIQETQYF.